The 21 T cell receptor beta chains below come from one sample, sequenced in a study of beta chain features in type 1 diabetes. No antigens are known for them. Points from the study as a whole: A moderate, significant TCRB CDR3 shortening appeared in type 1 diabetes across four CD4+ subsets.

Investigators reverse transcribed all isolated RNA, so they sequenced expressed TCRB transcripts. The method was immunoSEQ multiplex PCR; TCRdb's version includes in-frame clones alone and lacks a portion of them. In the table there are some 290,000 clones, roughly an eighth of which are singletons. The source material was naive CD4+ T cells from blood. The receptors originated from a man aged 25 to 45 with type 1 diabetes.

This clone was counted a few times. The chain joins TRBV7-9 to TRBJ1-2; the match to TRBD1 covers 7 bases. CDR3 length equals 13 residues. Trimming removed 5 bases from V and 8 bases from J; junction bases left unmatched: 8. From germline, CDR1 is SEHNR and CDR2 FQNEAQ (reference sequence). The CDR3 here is CASSLTGLGGYTF. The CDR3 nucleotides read TGTGCCAGCAGCCTGACAGGGTTGGGAGGCTACACCTTC.

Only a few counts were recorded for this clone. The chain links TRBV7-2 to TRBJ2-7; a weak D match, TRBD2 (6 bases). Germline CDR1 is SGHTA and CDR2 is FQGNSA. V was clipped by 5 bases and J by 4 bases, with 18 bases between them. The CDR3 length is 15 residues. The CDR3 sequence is CASSQAGGSEYEQYF. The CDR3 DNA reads TGTGCCAGCAGCCAAGCGGGTGGGAGTGAGTACGAGCAGTACTTC.

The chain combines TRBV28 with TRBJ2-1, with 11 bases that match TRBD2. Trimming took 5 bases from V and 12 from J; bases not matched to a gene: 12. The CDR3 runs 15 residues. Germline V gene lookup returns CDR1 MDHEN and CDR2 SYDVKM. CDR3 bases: TGTGCCAGCAGTGAGGTTACTAGCGGGAGTGGTTGGCAGTTCTTC. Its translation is CASSEVTSGSGWQFF.

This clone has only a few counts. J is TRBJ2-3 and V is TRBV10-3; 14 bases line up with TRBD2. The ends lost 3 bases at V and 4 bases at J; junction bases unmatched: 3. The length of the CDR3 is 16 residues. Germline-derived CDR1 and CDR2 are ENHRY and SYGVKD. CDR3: CAISDQTSGRADTQYF. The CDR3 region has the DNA TGTGCCATCAGTGATCAGACTAGCGGGAGGGCAGATACGCAGTATTTT.

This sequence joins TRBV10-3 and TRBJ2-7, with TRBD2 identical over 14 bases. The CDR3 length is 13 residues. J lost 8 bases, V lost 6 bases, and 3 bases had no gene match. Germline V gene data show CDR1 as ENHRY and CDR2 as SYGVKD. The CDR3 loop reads CAIRGLAGDQQYF. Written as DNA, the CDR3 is TGTGCCATCAGGGGACTAGCGGGAGACCAGCAGTACTTC.

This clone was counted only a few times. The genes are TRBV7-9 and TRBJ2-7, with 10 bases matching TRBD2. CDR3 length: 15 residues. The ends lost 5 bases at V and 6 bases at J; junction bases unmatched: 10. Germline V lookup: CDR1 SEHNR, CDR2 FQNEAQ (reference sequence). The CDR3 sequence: CASSRISASGSEQYF. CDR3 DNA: TGTGCCAGCAGCCGAATATCGGCTAGCGGGAGCGAGCAGTACTTC.

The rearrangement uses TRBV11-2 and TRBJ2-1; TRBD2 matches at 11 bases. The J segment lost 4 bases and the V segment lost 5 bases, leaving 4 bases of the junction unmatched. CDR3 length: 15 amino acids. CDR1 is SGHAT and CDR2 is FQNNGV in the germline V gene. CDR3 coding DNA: TGTGCCAGCAGCCCGGGGACTAGCGGTTACAATGAGCAGTTCTTC. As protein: CASSPGTSGYNEQFF.

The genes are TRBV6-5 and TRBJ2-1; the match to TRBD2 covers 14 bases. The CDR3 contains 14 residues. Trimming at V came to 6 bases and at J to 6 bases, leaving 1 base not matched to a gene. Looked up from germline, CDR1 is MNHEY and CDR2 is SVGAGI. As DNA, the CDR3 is TGTGCCAGCAGGGGACTAGCGGGAGTCAATGAGCAGTTCTTC. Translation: CASRGLAGVNEQFF.

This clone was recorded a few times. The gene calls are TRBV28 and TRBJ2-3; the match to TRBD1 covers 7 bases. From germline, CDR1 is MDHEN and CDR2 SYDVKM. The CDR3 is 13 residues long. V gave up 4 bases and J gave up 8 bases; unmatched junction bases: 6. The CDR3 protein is CASSSNRGTTQYF. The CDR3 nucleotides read TGTGCCAGCAGTTCAAACAGGGGAACTACGCAGTATTTT.

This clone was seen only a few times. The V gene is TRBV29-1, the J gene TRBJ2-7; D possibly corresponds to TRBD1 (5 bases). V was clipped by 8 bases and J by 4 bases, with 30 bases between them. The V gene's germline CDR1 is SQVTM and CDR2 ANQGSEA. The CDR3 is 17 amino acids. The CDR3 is CSTTGSTKQRPIYEQYF. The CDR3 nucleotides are TGCAGCACTACAGGTTCCACAAAGCAACGTCCGATATACGAGCAGTACTTC.

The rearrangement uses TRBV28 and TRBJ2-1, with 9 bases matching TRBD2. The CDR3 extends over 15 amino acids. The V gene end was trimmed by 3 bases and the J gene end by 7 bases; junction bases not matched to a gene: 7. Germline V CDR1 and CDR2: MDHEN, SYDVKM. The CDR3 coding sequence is TGTGCCAGCAGTTTCGCGGGAGGGCCGGCAAATGAGCAGTTCTTC. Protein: CASSFAGGPANEQFF.

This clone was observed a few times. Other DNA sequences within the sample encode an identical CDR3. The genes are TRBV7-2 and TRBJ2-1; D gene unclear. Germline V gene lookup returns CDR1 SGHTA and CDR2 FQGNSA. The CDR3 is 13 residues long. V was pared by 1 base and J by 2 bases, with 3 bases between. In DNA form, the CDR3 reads TGTGCCAGCAGCTTAGACACCTACAATGAGCAGTTCTTC. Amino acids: CASSLDTYNEQFF.

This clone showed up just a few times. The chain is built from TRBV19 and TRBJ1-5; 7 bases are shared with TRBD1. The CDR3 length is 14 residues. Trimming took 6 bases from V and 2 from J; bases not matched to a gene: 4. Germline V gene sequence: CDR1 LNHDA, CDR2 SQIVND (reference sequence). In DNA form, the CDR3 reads TGTGCCAGTAGGAGACAGGGCGGCAATCAGCCCCAGCATTTT. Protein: CASRRQGGNQPQHF. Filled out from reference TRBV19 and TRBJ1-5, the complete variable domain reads DGGITQSPKYLFRKEGQNVTLSCEQNLNHDAMYWYRQDPGQGLRLIYYSQIVNDFQKGDIAEGYSVSREKKESFPLTVTSAQKNPTAFYLCASRRQGGNQPQHFGDGTRLSIL.

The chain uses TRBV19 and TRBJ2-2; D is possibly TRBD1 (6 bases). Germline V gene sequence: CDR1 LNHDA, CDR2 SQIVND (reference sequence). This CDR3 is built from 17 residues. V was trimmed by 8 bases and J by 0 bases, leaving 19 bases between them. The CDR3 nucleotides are TGTGCCAGTTTCTCCGGACAGCCTTCGCCGAACACCGGGGAGCTGTTTTTT. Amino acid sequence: CASFSGQPSPNTGELFF. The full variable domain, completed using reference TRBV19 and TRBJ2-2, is DGGITQSPKYLFRKEGQNVTLSCEQNLNHDAMYWYRQDPGQGLRLIYYSQIVNDFQKGDIAEGYSVSREKKESFPLTVTSAQKNPTAFYLCASFSGQPSPNTGELFFGEGSRLTVL.

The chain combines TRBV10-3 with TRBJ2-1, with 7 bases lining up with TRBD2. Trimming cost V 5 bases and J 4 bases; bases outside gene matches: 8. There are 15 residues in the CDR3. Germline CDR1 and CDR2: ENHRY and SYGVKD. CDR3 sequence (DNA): TGTGCCATCAGTTCCCGGGAGGCCGAATACAATGAGCAGTTCTTC. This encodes CAISSREAEYNEQFF.

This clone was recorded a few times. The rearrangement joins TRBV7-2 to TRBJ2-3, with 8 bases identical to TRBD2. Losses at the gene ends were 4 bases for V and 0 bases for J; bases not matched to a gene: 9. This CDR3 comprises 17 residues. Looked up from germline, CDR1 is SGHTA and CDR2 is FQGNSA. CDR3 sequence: CASSSITLAGSTDTQYF. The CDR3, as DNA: TGTGCCAGCAGCTCTATAACCCTAGCGGGCAGCACAGATACGCAGTATTTT.

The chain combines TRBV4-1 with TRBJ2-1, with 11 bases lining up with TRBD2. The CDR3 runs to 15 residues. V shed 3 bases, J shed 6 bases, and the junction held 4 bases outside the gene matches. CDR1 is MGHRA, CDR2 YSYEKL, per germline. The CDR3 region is CASSQFSGRANEQFF. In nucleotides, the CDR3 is TGCGCCAGCAGCCAGTTTAGCGGGAGGGCCAATGAGCAGTTCTTC.

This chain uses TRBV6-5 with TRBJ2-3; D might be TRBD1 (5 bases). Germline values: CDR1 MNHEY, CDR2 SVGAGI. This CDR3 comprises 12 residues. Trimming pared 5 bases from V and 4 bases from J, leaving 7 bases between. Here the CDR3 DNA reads TGTGCCAGCAGTCAAGGGGCAGATACGCAGTATTTT. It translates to CASSQGADTQYF.

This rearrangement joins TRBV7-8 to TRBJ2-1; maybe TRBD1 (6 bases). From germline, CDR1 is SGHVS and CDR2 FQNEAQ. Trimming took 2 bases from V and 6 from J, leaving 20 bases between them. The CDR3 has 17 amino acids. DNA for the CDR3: TGTGCCAGCAGCTTACGTCTATTGGGGGCTGAGAGCAATGAGCAGTTCTTC. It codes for CASSLRLLGAESNEQFF.

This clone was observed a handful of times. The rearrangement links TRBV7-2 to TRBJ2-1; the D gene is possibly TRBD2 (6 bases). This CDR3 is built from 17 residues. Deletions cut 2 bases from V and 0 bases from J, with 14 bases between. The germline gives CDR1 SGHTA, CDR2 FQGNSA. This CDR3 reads CASSLSASGVSYNEQFF. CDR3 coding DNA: TGTGCCAGCAGCTTATCGGCTTCGGGGGTCTCCTACAATGAGCAGTTCTTC.

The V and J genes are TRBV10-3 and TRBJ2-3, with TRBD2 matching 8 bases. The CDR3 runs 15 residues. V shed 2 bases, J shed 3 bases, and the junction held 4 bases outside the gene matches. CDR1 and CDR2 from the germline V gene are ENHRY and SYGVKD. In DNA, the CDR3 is TGTGCCATCAGTGAGCGGGAGGGCCAGACAGATACGCAGTATTTT. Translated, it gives CAISEREGQTDTQYF.